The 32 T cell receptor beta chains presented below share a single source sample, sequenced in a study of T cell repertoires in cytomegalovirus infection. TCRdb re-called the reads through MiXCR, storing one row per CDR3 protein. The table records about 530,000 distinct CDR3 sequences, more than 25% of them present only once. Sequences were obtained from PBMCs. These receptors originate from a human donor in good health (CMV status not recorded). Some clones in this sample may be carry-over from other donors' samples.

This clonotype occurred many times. The CDR3 DNA follows: TGTGCCAGCAGGTCCGGGACCAGGGCCGGGGAGCTGTTTTTT. Translation: CASRSGTRAGELFF. This sequence joins TRBV7-2 and TRBJ2-2, with D perhaps matching TRBD1 or TRBD2 (5 bases each). Per the germline V gene, CDR1 is SGHTA and CDR2 is FQGNSA. The V end was cut by 6 bases, the J end by 6 bases, with 14 bases between. The CDR3 runs 14 residues.

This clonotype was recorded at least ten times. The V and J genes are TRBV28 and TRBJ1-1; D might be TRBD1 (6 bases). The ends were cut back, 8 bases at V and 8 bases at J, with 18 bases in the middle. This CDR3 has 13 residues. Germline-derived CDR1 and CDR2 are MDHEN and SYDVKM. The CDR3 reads CASGSGAGEEAFF. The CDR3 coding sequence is TGTGCCAGCGGGTCTGGGGCAGGGGAGGAAGCTTTCTTT.

The CDR3 loop reads CSVLSHRNEQFF. The CDR3 coding sequence is TGCAGCGTCCTAAGTCATCGGAATGAGCAGTTCTTC. This chain links TRBV29-1 with TRBJ2-1, with D unclear. This CDR3 region has 12 residues. Germline V gene lookup returns CDR1 SQVTM and CDR2 ANQGSEA. Trimming took off 6 bases at V and 7 bases at J, with 13 bases between the two ends.

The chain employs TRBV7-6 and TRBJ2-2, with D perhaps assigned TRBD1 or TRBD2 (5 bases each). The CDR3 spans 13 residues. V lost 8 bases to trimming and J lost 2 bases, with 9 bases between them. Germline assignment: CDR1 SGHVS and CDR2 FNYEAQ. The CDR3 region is CASGTENTGELFF. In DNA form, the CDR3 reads TGTGCCAGCGGGACGGAAAACACCGGGGAGCTGTTTTTT.

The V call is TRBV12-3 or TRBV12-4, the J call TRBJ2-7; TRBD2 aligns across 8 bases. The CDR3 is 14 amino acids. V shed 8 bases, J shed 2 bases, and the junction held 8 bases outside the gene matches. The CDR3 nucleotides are TGTGCCAGCGACGACGGGACTAGGCCCTACGAGCAGTACTTC. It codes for CASDDGTRPYEQYF.

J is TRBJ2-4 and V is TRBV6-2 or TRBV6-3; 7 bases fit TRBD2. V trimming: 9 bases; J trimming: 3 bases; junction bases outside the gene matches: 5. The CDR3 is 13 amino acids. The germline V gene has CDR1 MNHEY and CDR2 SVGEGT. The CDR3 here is CASGGEIKNIQYF. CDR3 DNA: TGTGCCAGTGGGGGGGAGATCAAAAACATTCAGTACTTC.

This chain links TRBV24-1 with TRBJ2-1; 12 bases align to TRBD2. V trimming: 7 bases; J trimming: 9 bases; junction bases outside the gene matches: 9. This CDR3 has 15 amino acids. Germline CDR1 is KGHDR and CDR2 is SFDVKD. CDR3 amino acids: CATSVLAGGSSEQFF. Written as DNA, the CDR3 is TGTGCCACCAGCGTTCTAGCGGGAGGGAGCAGTGAGCAGTTCTTC.

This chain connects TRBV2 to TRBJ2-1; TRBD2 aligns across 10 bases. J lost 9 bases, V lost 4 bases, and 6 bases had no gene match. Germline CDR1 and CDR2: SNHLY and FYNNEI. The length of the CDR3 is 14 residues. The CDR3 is CASSASGRASEQFF. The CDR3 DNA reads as TGTGCCAGCAGTGCGAGCGGGAGGGCATCTGAGCAGTTCTTC.

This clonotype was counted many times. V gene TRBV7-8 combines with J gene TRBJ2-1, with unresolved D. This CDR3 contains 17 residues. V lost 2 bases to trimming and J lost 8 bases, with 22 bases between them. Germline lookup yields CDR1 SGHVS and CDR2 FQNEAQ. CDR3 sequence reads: CASSLMRLNPVNDEQFF. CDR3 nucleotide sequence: TGTGCCAGCAGCTTAATGCGGCTAAATCCCGTCAACGATGAGCAGTTCTTC. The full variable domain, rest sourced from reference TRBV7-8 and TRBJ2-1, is GAGVSQSPRYKVAKRGQDVALRCDPISGHVSLFWYQQALGQGPEFLTYFQNEAQLDKSGLPSDRFFAERPEGSVSTLKIQRTQQEDSAVYLCASSLMRLNPVNDEQFFGPGTRLTVL.

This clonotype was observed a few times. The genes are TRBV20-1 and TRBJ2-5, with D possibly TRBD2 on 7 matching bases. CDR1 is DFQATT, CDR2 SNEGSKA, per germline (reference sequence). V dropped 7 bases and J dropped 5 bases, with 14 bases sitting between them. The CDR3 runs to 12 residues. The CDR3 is CSVKRGGETQYF. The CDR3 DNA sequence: TGCAGTGTTAAGAGGGGGGGGGAGACCCAGTACTTC.

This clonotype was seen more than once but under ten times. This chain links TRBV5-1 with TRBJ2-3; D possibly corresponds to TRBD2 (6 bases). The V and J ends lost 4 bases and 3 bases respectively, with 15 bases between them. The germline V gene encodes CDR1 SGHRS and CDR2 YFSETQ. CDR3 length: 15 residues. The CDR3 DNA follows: TGCGCCAGCAGCCGACTGGGGGGTCGGACAGATACGCAGTATTTT. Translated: CASSRLGGRTDTQYF.

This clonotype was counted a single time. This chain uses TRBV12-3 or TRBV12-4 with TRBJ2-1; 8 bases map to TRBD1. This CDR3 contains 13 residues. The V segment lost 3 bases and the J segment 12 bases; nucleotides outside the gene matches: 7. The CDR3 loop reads CASSFQGAYGQFF. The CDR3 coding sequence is TGTGCCAGCAGTTTCCAGGGGGCGTATGGGCAGTTCTTC.

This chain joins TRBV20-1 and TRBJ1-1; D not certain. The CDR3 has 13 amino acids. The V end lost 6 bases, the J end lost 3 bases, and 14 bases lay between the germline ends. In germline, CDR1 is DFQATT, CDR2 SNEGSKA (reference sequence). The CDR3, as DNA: TGCAGTGCCACGGGAGCTGTGGACACTGAAGCTTTCTTT. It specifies CSATGAVDTEAFF.

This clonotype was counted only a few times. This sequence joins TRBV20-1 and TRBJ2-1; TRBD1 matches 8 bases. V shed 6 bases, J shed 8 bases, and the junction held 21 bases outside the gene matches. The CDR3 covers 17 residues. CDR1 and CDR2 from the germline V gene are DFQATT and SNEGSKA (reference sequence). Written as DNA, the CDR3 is TGCAGTGCCGACAGGGGCGCGGGTGGAGGACTACCCGATGAGCAGTTCTTC. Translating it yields CSADRGAGGGLPDEQFF.

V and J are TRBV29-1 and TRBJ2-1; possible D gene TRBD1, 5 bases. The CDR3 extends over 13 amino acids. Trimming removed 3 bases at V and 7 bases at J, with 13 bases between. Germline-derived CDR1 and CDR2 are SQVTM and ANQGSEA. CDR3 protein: CSVDRAGRNEQFF. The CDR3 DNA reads TGCAGCGTTGACAGGGCTGGGCGGAATGAGCAGTTCTTC.

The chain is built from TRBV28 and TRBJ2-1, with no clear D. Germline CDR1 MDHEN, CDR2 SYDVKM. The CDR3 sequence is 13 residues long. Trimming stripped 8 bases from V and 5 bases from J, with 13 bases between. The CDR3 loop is CASELPSDNEQFF. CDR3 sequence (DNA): TGTGCCAGCGAATTACCGTCTGACAATGAGCAGTTCTTC.

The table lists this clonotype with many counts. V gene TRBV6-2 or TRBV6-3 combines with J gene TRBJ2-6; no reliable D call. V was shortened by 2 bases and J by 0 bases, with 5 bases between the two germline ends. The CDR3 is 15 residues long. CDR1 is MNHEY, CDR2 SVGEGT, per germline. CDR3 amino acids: CASSYHHSGANVLTF. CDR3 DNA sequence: TGTGCCAGCAGTTACCACCACTCTGGGGCCAACGTCCTGACTTTC.

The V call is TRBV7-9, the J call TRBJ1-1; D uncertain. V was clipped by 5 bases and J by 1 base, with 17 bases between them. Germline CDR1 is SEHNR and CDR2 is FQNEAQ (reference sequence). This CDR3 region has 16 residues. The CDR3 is CASSVNWVGRNTEAFF. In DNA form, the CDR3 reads TGTGCCAGCAGCGTAAACTGGGTAGGACGGAACACTGAAGCTTTCTTT.

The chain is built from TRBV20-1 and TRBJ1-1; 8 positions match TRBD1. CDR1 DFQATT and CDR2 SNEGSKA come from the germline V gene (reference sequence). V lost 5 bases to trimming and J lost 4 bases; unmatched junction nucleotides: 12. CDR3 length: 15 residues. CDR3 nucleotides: TGCAGTGCTCAACCAACGGACAGGGCGGGCACTGAAGCTTTCTTT. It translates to CSAQPTDRAGTEAFF.

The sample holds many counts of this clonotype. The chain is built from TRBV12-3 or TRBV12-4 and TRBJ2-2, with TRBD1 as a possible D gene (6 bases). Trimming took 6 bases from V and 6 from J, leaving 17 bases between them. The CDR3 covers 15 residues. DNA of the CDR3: TGTGCCAGCAGGTCTTCAGGGGAAGGAGCCGGGGAGCTGTTTTTT. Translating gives CASRSSGEGAGELFF.

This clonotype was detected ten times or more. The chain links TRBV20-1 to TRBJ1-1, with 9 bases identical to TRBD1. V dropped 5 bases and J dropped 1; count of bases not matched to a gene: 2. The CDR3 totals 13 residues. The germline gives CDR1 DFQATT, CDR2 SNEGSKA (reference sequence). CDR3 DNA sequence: TGCAGTGCTCAGACAGGGGGGAACACTGAAGCTTTCTTT. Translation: CSAQTGGNTEAFF.

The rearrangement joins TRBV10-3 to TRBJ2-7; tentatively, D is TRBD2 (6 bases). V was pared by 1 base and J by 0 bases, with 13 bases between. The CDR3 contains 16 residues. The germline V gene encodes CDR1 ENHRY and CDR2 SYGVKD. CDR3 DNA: TGTGCCATCAGTGAGTTCCGGGACGGGAGCTCCTACGAGCAGTACGTC. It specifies CAISEFRDGSSYEQYV.

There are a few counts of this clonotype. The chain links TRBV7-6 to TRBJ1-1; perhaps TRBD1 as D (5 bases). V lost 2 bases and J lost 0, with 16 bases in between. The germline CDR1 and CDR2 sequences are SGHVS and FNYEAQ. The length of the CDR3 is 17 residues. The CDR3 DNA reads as TGTGCCAGCAGCTTACTTAGGGTAGGGGAGGTGAACACTGAAGCTTTCTTT. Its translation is CASSLLRVGEVNTEAFF.

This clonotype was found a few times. This CDR3 is CSAGQGAGSGANVLTF. The CDR3 DNA follows: TGCAGCGCAGGACAGGGGGCTGGTTCTGGGGCCAACGTCCTGACTTTC. This chain uses TRBV29-1 with TRBJ2-6, with 11 bases aligning to TRBD1. The CDR3 sequence is 16 residues long. The V gene end was trimmed by 7 bases and the J gene end by 1 base; junction bases not matched to a gene: 6. Germline V gene lookup returns CDR1 SQVTM and CDR2 ANQGSEA.

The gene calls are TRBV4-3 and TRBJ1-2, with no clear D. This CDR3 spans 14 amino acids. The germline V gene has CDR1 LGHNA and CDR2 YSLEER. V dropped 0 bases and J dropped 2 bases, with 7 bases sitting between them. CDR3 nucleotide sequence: TGCGCCAGCAGCCAAGATAGGTACAACTATGGCTACACCTTC. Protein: CASSQDRYNYGYTF.

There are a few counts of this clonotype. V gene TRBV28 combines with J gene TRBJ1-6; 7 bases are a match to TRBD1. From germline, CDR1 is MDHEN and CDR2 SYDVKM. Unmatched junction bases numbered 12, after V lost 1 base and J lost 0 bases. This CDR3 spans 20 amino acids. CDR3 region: CASSLFGTELTSSYNSPLHF. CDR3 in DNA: TGTGCCAGCAGTTTATTCGGGACAGAACTAACGAGCTCCTATAATTCACCCCTCCACTTT.

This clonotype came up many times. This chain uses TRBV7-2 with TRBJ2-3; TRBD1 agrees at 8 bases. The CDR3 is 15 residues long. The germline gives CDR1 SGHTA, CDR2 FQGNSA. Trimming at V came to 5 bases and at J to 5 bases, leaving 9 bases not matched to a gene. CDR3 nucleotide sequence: TGTGCCAGCAGCCCCCGACAGGGGAACATAGATACGCAGTATTTT. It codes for CASSPRQGNIDTQYF.

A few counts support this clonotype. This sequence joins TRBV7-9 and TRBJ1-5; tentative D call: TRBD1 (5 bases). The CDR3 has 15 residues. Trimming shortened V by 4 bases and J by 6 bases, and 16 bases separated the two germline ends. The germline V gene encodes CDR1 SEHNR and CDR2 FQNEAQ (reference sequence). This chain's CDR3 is CASSSGPTGGQPQHF. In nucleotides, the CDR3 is TGTGCCAGCAGCTCGGGACCGACGGGAGGTCAGCCCCAGCATTTT. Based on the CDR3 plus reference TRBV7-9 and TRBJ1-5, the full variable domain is DTGVSQNPRHKITKRGQNVTFRCDPISEHNRLYWYRQTLGQGPEFLTYFQNEAQLEKSRLLSDRFSAERPKGSFSTLEIQRTEQGDSAMYLCASSSGPTGGQPQHFGDGTRLSIL.

CDR3 amino acids: CASSSHSEQYF. CDR3 DNA: TGCGCCAGCAGCTCCCATAGCGAGCAGTACTTC. The rearrangement joins TRBV5-1 to TRBJ2-7; D remains ambiguous. CDR1 and CDR2 (germline): SGHRS, YFSETQ. Trimming took 3 bases from V and 6 from J, leaving 7 bases between them. The length of the CDR3 is 11 residues.

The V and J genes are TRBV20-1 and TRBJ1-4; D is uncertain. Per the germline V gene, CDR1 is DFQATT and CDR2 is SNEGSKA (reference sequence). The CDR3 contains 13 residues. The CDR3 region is CSLRRRAEGKLFF. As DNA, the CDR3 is TGCAGCCTTCGCAGGAGGGCTGAGGGAAAACTGTTTTTT.

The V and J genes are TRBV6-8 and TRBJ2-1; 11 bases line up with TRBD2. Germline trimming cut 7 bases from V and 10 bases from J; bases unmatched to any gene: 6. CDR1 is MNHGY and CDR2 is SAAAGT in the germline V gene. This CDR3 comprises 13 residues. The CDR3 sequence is CASTTSGSGEQFF. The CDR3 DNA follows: TGTGCCAGCACTACTAGCGGGAGCGGGGAGCAGTTCTTC.

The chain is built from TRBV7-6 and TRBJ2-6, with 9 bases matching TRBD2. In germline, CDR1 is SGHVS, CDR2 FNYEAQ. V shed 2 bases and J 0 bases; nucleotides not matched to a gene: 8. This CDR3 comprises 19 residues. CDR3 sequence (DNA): TGTGCCAGCAGCTTATATAGCGGGAGCGCCAGCTCTGGGGCCAACGTCCTGACTTTC. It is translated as CASSLYSGSASSGANVLTF.